This TCR beta chain is drawn from a study of post-analysis software for immune sequencing data. Study-level information: Both relapsing-remitting and secondary progressive multiple sclerosis featured among the disease courses, as did progressive-relapsing multiple sclerosis. The study, taken as a whole, reports: A handful of TRBV segments appeared more often in patients than in controls, and TRBV5-6, TRBV5-1 and TRBV20-1 were among these. For normalized Chao1 diversity, multiple sclerosis patients scored significantly lower than controls did.

The V gene lost 0 bases and the J gene lost 2 bases, with 13 bases spanning the gap. The CDR3 sequence is 16 residues long. The germline gives CDR1 SGDLS, CDR2 YYNGEE. Unique molecular identifiers were built into the TCR beta cDNA libraries. In TCRdb, the PCR reads were re-called with MiXCR into one record per CDR3 protein. This table has around 710,000 distinct CDR3 sequences, under 60% appearing once. For this clonotype: The antigen is undetermined.

This receptor was taken from a girl aged 5-17 years with multiple sclerosis. The V call is TRBV9, the J call TRBJ2-3, with D perhaps given as TRBD1 or TRBD2 (6 bases each). The specimen was blood. CDR3 sequence reads: CASSVAKEGDTDTQYF. CDR3 in DNA: TGTGCCAGCAGCGTAGCTAAGGAGGGGGACACAGATACGCAGTATTTT.